Presented here are 6 T cell receptor beta chains from one specimen sequenced in a study of shared clonotypes between healthy human individuals. The table came from immunoSEQ multiplex PCR; TCRdb's copy has only in-frame clones and leaves some out. In the table there are millions of clones, roughly nine tenths of which are singletons. Sequences were obtained from naive CD4+ T cells sorted from blood. Subset specified: CD45RA+ positively selected. These receptors all stem from a man in his late teens or twenties in good health.

The J gene is TRBJ1-2, the V gene TRBV15; D remains unclear. The germline CDR1 and CDR2 sequences are LNHNV and YYDKDF (reference sequence). Deletions cut 1 base from V and 3 bases from J, with 15 bases between. The CDR3 sequence is 16 residues long. The DNA of the CDR3 is TGTGCCACCAGCAGAGGGGGAACCCCCCAAGACTATGGCTACACCTTC. Amino acid sequence: CATSRGGTPQDYGYTF.

About this clone itself: An end of the junction does not agree with germline; a read error may underlie this. The V gene is TRBV29-1, the J gene TRBJ2-7, with 11 bases that match TRBD2. This CDR3 contains 12 residues. Per germline, CDR1 SQVTM and CDR2 ANQGSEA. The CDR3: CSVQLAGGPVNF. CDR3 nucleotide sequence: TGCAGCGTTCAATTAGCGGGAGGGCCCGTCAACTTC.

With respect to this clone: This same CDR3 is encoded by further DNA sequences in the sample. The J gene is TRBJ1-2, the V gene TRBV7-2; possibly TRBD1 for D (6 bases). Between the trimmed V and J ends, which lost 0 bases and 2 bases, there was a span of 7 bases. The CDR3 sequence is 14 residues long. Germline V gives CDR1 SGHTA, CDR2 FQGNSA. This CDR3 reads CASSLARGNYGYTF. The CDR3 DNA sequence: TGTGCCAGCAGCTTAGCGAGGGGGAACTATGGCTACACCTTC.

The chain has TRBV30 and TRBJ1-4; 8 nucleotides line up with TRBD1. CDR3 size: 14 residues. The junction had 5 bases not matched to a gene; V was cut back by 3 bases and J by 5 bases. Germline lookup yields CDR1 GTSNPN and CDR2 SVGIG (reference sequence). The CDR3 loop reads CAWSSSGGNEKLFF. CDR3 in DNA: TGTGCCTGGAGCTCCTCAGGGGGCAATGAAAAACTGTTTTTT.

This clone was seen only once. This sequence joins TRBV5-1 and TRBJ2-7; possible D gene TRBD1, 5 bases. The germline gives CDR1 SGHRS, CDR2 YFSETQ. This CDR3 has 15 amino acids. V lost 0 bases to trimming and J lost 5 bases, with 15 bases between them. This CDR3 is CASSLGPVGADEQYF. The CDR3 DNA reads as TGCGCCAGCAGCTTGGGTCCGGTAGGGGCGGACGAGCAGTACTTC.

V is TRBV30 and J is TRBJ2-1; D ambiguous. The CDR3 has 12 residues. The ends were cut back, 0 bases at V and 10 bases at J, with 10 bases in the middle. Per germline, CDR1 GTSNPN and CDR2 SVGIG (reference sequence). In DNA, the CDR3 is TGTGCCTGGAGTGTTTACCCTCGGGAGCAGTTCTTC. Translated, it gives CAWSVYPREQFF. Full variable domain (outside the CDR3, taken from reference TRBV30 and TRBJ2-1): SQTIHQWPATLVQPVGSPLSLECTVEGTSNPNLYWYRQAAGRGLQLLFYSVGIGQISSEVPQNLSASRPQDRQFILSSKKLLLSDSGFYLCAWSVYPREQFFGPGTRLTVL.